The clone carrying this T cell receptor (beta chain) was observed at least ten times. This sample was taken from a study of T cells in Graves' hyperthyroidism and ophthalmopathy. V was clipped by 6 bases and J by 3 bases, with 17 bases between them. CDR1 is SGHVS and CDR2 is FQNEAQ in the germline V gene. The CDR3 loop spans 15 amino acids. What was amplified from RNA transcripts were TCR beta CDR3 regions. Using the HTBI primer set, a first-round RT-PCR was run on the TCR CDR3. In TCRdb, the multiplex PCR reads were re-called with MiXCR into one record per CDR3 protein. The sample contains roughly 290,000 distinct CDR3 sequences, over 15% of which appear only once.

The chain employs TRBV7-8 and TRBJ1-1; D is perhaps TRBD1 (5 bases). Sequenced material: blood. This TCR derives from a woman in her fifties or sixties with Graves' ophthalmopathy. This CDR3 reads CASRGVSVGDTEAFF. For the CDR3, the DNA is TGTGCCAGCAGGGGGGTTTCGGTAGGCGACACTGAAGCTTTCTTT.